This is a list of T cell receptor beta chains from one sample in a study of blood T cell repertoires in COVID-19. Assay used: immunoSEQ multiplex PCR; TCRdb lists only in-frame clones, some missing. The sample includes roughly 20,000 clones, 80% to 90% of them seen just once. The source material was peripheral blood. Receptor source: a man between 60 and 75 years old with acute or convalescent COVID-19. The CDR3 runs from the conserved cysteine through the conserved F or W. The D gene is left open where the match is weak. Only some rows state a clone size, as once, few, many or a class for expanded clones.

d_call | clone_size | cdr3_length | j_call | v_call | cdr3_aa | cdr3_nt
- | - | 16 | TRBJ2-5 | TRBV5-1 | CASSPKSNKDSETQYF | TGCGCCAGCAGCCCTAAGTCGAACAAAGACTCAGAGACCCAGTACTTC
TRBD1 | - | 14 | TRBJ1-3 | TRBV7-8 | CASSRGGAGNTIYF | TGTGCCAGCAGCCGAGGGGGCGCTGGAAACACCATATATTTT
- | - | 14 | TRBJ2-4 | TRBV15 | CATSRVGAGDIQYF | TGTGCCACCAGCAGAGTGGGGGCAGGGGACATTCAGTACTTC
TRBD2 | few | 14 | TRBJ2-5 | TRBV28 | CASRPSGDGETQYF | TGTGCCAGCAGACCCAGCGGGGATGGAGAGACCCAGTACTTC
TRBD1 | - | 15 | TRBJ1-3 | TRBV15 | CATSRAGTGIGTIYF | TGTGCCACCAGCAGAGCCGGGACAGGGATTGGCACCATATATTTT
- | - | 15 | TRBJ2-7 | TRBV5-7 | CASSPAGVPSYEQYF | TGTGCCAGCAGCCCGGCAGGGGTTCCCTCCTACGAGCAGTACTTC
- | - | 13 | TRBJ2-7 | TRBV7-9 | CASSWAPNYEQYF | TGTGCCAGCTCCTGGGCACCTAACTACGAGCAGTACTTC
- | - | 14 | TRBJ1-1 | TRBV11-2 | CASSLGRGNTEAFF | TGTGCCAGCAGCTTAGGGCGGGGGAACACTGAAGCTTTCTTT
TRBD1 | - | 16 | TRBJ1-2 | TRBV27 | CASSFLMGQVTDGYTF | TGTGCCAGCAGTTTTCTTATGGGACAGGTCACTGATGGCTACACCTTC
TRBD1 | - | 17 | TRBJ1-1 | TRBV7-8 | CASSLGTGRRVNTEAFF | TGTGCCAGCAGCTTGGGGACAGGGCGGCGGGTGAACACTGAAGCTTTCTTT
- | - | 16 | TRBJ1-6 | TRBV27 | CASSFSTGPYNSPLHF | TGTGCCAGCAGTTTTAGTACAGGACCCTATAATTCACCCCTCCACTTT
- | - | 13 | TRBJ1-5 | TRBV6-5 | CASSYGQNQPQHF | TGTGCCAGCAGTTATGGCCAAAATCAGCCCCAGCATTTT
TRBD1 | few | 16 | TRBJ1-4 | TRBV4-2 | CASSHSGQGGFSSLFF | TGTGCCAGCAGCCACTCCGGACAGGGAGGGTTCTCTTCGCTGTTTTTT
TRBD1 | - | 12 | TRBJ1-4 | TRBV30 | CAWTRGREKLFF | TGTGCCTGGACCAGGGGGCGAGAAAAACTGTTTTTT
- | - | 12 | TRBJ2-5 | TRBV21-1 | CASDQGTETQYF | TGTGCCAGCGACCAGGGAACAGAGACCCAGTACTTC
TRBD2 | - | 16 | TRBJ2-3 | TRBV11-2 | CASSLGKLAATDTQYF | TGTGCCAGCAGCTTAGGAAAACTAGCGGCCACAGATACGCAGTATTTT
TRBD1 | - | 15 | TRBJ1-2 | TRBV18 | CASSYGTEPIYGYTF | TGTGCCAGCTCATATGGGACAGAACCGATCTATGGCTACACCTTC
- | - | 19 | TRBJ2-5 | TRBV11-2 | CASSLGLIGGYREQETQYF | TGTGCCAGCAGCTTAGGTCTAATCGGCGGTTATCGGGAACAAGAGACCCAGTACTTC
- | - | 15 | TRBJ1-2 | TRBV18 | CASSPIDSPASGYTF | TGTGCCAGCTCACCAATCGACTCCCCTGCTAGTGGCTACACCTTC
- | - | 13 | TRBJ2-5 | TRBV14 | CASSRTYQETQYF | TGTGCCAGCAGCCGCACATACCAAGAGACCCAGTACTTC
- | - | 16 | TRBJ1-2 | TRBV4-1 | CASSLIPSGANYGYTF | TGCGCCAGCAGCCTCATTCCATCCGGAGCTAACTATGGCTACACCTTC
TRBD1 | - | 15 | TRBJ1-1 | TRBV29-1 | CSGAPRDRPNTEAFF | TGCAGCGGCGCCCCTCGGGACAGACCGAACACTGAAGCTTTCTTT
TRBD1 | - | 16 | TRBJ2-1 | TRBV24-1 | CATSLSGTGSIDEQFF | TGTGCCACCAGTCTTTCCGGGACAGGGAGCATCGATGAGCAGTTCTTC
- | - | 15 | TRBJ2-2 | TRBV11-2 | CASSSGTTNTGELFF | TGTGCCAGCAGCTCCGGGACAACGAACACCGGGGAGCTGTTTTTT
TRBD1 | - | 18 | TRBJ1-5 | TRBV19 | CASSIRTGGGYSNQPQHF | TGTGCCAGTAGTATTCGCACAGGGGGGGGTTATAGCAATCAGCCCCAGCATTTT
- | - | 15 | TRBJ1-6 | TRBV6-4 | CASSVTGAGNSPLHF | TGTGCCAGCAGTGTAACAGGAGCCGGGAATTCACCCCTCCACTTT
- | once | 13 | TRBJ1-2 | TRBV19 | CASSGGIGYGYTF | TGTGCCAGCAGCGGCGGGATTGGATATGGCTACACCTTC
- | - | 12 | TRBJ1-5 | TRBV28 | CASRQGNQPQHF | TGTGCCAGCAGGCAGGGCAATCAGCCCCAGCATTTT
- | few | 19 | TRBJ2-3 | TRBV7-9 | CASSLGQFSFPTSTDTQYF | TGTGCCAGCAGCTTAGGACAGTTTTCGTTCCCAACTTCCACAGATACGCAGTATTTT
- | once | 15 | TRBJ1-3 | TRBV9 | CASSAPQGTGNTIYF | TGTGCCAGCAGCGCCCCCCAGGGAACTGGAAACACCATATATTTT
- | - | 14 | TRBJ1-5 | TRBV10-3 | CAISESREAQPQHF | TGTGCCATCAGTGAGTCGAGAGAAGCTCAGCCCCAGCATTTT
TRBD2 | - | 14 | TRBJ2-7 | TRBV7-6 | CASSPGGQYYEQYF | TGTGCCAGCAGCCCGGGGGGGCAGTACTACGAGCAGTACTTC
- | - | 14 | TRBJ1-5 | TRBV30 | CAWSGIGVYQPQHF | TGTGCCTGGAGTGGGATAGGGGTTTACCAGCCCCAGCATTTT